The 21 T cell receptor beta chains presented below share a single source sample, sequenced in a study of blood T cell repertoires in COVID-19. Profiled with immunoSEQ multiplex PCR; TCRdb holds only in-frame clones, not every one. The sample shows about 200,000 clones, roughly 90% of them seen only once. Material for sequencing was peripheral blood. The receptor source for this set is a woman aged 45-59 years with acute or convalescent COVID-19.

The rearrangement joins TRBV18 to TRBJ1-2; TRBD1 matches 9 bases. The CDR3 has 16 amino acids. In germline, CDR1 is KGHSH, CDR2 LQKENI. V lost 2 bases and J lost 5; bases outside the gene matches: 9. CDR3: CASSPGTGHEKYGYTF. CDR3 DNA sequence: TGTGCCAGCTCACCAGGGACAGGGCATGAAAAGTATGGCTACACCTTC.

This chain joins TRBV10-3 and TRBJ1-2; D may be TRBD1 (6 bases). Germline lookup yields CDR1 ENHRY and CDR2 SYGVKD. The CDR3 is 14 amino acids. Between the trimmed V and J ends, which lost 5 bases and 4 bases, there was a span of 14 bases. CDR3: CAISPGEWSYGYTF. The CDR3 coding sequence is TGTGCCATCAGTCCAGGGGAGTGGAGCTATGGCTACACCTTC.

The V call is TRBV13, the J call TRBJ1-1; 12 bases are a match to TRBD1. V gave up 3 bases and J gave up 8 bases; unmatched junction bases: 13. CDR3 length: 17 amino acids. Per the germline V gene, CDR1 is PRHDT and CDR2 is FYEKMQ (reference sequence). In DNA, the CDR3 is TGTGCCAGCAGCTTCCCGCCGGGACAGGGGGCTTTTACGGAAGCTTTCTTT. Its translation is CASSFPPGQGAFTEAFF.

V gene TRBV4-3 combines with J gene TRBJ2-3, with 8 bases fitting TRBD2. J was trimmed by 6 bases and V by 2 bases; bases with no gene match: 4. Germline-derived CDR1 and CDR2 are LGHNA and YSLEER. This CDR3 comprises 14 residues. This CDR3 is CASSQLSGGDTQYF. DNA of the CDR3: TGCGCCAGCAGCCAACTAAGCGGGGGCGATACGCAGTATTTT.

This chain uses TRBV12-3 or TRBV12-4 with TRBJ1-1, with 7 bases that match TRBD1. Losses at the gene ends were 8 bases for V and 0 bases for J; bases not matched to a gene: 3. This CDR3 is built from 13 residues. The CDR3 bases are TGTGCCAGCGGGGGACAGATGAACACTGAAGCTTTCTTT. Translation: CASGGQMNTEAFF.

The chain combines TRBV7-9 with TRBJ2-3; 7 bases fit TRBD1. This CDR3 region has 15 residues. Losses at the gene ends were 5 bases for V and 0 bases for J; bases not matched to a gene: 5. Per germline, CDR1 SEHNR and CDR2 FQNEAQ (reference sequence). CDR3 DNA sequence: TGTGCCAGCAGCAGCACAGGGGTTAGCACAGATACGCAGTATTTT. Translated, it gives CASSSTGVSTDTQYF.

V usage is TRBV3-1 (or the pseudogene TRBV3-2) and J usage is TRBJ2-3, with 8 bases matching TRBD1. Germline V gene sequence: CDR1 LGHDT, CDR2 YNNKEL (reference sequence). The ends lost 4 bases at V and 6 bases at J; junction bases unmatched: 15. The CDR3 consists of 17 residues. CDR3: CASSPTGSGGAFDTQYF. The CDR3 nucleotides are TGTGCCAGCAGCCCAACGGGGTCAGGGGGCGCATTTGATACGCAGTATTTT.

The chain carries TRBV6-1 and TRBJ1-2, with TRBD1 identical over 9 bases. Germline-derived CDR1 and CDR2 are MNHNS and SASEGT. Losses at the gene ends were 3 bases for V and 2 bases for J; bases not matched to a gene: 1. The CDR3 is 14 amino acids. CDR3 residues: CASSDGTGNYGYTF. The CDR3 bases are TGTGCCAGCAGTGATGGGACAGGGAACTATGGCTACACCTTC.

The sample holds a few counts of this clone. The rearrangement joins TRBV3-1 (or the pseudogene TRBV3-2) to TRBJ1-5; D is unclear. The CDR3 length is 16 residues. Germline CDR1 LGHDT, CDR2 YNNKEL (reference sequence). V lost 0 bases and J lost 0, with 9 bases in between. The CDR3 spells CASSQDRRYSNQPQHF. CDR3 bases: TGTGCCAGCAGCCAAGACAGGAGGTATAGCAATCAGCCCCAGCATTTT.

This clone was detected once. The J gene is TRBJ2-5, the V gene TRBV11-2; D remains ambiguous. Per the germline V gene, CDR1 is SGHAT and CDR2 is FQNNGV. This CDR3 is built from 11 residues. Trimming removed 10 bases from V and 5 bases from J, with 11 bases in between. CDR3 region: CAIQRRETQYF. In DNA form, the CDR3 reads TGTGCCATCCAGAGGCGGGAGACCCAGTACTTC.

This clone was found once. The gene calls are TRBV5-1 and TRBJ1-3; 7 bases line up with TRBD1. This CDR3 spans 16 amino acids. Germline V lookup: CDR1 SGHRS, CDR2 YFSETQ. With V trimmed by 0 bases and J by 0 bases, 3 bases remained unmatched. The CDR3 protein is CASSLGGTVSGNTIYF. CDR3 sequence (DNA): TGCGCCAGCAGCTTGGGAGGGACAGTCTCTGGAAACACCATATATTTT. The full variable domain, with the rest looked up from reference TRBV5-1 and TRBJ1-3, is KAGVTQTPRYLIKTRGQQVTLSCSPISGHRSVSWYQQTPGQGLQFLFEYFSETQRNKGNFPGRFSGRQFSNSRSEMNVSTLELGDSALYLCASSLGGTVSGNTIYFGEGSWLTVV.

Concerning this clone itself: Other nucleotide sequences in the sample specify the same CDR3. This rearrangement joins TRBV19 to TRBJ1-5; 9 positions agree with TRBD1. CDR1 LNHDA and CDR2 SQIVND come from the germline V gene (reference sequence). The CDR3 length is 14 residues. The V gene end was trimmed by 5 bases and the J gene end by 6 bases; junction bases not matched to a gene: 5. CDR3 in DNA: TGTGCCAGTAGTCCGGGACAGGGAGGTCAGCCCCAGCATTTT. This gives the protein CASSPGQGGQPQHF.

CDR3 in amino acids: CASSRYMDTQYF. The CDR3 nucleotides are TGTGCCAGCAGCCGATACATGGATACGCAGTATTTT. The chain recombines TRBV11-1 with TRBJ2-3; D remains ambiguous. Germline V gene sequence: CDR1 SGHAT, CDR2 FQDESV (reference sequence). Trimming took 5 bases from V and 6 from J, leaving 9 bases between them. The CDR3 is 12 residues long.

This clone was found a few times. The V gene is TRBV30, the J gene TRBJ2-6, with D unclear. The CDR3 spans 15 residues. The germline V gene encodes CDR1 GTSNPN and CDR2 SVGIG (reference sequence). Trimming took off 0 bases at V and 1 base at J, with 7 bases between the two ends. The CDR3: CAWSVTGSGANVLTF. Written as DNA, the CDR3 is TGTGCCTGGAGTGTAACGGGTTCTGGGGCCAACGTCCTGACTTTC.

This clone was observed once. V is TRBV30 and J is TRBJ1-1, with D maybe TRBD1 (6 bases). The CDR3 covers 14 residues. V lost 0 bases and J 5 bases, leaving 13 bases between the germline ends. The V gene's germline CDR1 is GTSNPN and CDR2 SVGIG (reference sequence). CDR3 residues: CAWSVLTGLTEAFF. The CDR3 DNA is TGTGCCTGGAGTGTTCTGACAGGATTGACTGAAGCTTTCTTT.

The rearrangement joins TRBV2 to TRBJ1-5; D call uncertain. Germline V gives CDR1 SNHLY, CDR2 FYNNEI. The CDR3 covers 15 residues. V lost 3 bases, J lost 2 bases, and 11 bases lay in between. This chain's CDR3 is CASSDGRSGNQPQHF. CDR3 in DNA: TGTGCCAGCAGTGACGGGAGGTCTGGCAATCAGCCCCAGCATTTT.

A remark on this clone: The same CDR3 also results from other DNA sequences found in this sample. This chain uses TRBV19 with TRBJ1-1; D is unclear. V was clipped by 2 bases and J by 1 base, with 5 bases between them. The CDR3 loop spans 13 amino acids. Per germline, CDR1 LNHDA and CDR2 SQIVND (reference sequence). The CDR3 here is CASSISGNTEAFF. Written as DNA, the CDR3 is TGTGCCAGTAGTATATCAGGGAACACTGAAGCTTTCTTT. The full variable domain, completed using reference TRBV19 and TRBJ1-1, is DGGITQSPKYLFRKEGQNVTLSCEQNLNHDAMYWYRQDPGQGLRLIYYSQIVNDFQKGDIAEGYSVSREKKESFPLTVTSAQKNPTAFYLCASSISGNTEAFFGQGTRLTVV.

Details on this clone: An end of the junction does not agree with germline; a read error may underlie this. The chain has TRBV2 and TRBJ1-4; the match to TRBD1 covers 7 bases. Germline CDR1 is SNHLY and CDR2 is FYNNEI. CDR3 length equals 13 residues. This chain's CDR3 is CANSNRGREKLFF. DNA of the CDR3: TGTGCCAACAGTAACAGGGGAAGGGAAAAACTGTTTTTT.

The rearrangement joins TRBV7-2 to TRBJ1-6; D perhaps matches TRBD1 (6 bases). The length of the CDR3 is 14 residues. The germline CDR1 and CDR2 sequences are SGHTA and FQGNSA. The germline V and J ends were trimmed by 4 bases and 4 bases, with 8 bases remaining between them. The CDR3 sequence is CASSSGQYNSPLHF. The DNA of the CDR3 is TGTGCCAGCAGCTCAGGACAGTATAATTCACCCCTCCACTTT.

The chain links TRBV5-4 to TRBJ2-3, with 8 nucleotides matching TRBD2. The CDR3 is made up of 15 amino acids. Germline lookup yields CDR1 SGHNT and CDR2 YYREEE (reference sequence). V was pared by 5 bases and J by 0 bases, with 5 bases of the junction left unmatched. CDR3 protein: CASRPGGRSTDTQYF. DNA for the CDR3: TGTGCCAGCAGGCCGGGGGGGCGGAGCACAGATACGCAGTATTTT. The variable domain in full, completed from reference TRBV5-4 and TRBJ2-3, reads ETGVTQSPTHLIKTRGQQVTLRCSSQSGHNTVSWYQQALGQGPQFIFQYYREEENGRGNFPPRFSGLQFPNYSSELNVNALELDDSALYLCASRPGGRSTDTQYFGPGTRLTVL.

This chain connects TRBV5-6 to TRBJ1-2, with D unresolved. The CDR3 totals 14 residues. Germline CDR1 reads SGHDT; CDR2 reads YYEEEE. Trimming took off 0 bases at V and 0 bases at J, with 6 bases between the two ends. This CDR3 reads CASSLVLANYGYTF. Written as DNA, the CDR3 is TGTGCCAGCAGCTTGGTTCTAGCTAACTATGGCTACACCTTC.